The 3 T cell receptor beta chains presented below share a single source sample, sequenced in a study of monozygotic twins with inflammatory bowel disease. From the 5' RACE reads, TCRdb lists one entry per CDR3 protein and no DNA. This sample lists a few hundred thousand distinct CDR3 sequences; its ten largest clones have roughly 2.5%. Sequencing input: blood. The receptors derive from a human donor with ulcerative colitis or Crohn's disease, or a healthy co-twin of an affected twin (not recorded which).

The CDR3 reads CSARSKAAGGHEQYF. The chain employs TRBV20-1 and TRBJ2-7; TCRdb reports TRBD1, a call that lacks DNA to check it against. Germline V lookup: CDR1 DFQATT, CDR2 SNEGSKA (reference sequence). The CDR3 has 15 residues.

The chain couples TRBV5-1 to TRBJ1-4; there is no DNA to check the TCRdb D call of TRBD1. The CDR3 loop spans 15 amino acids. The germline CDR1 and CDR2 sequences are SGHRS and YFSETQ. This chain's CDR3 is CASSLGDRDIEKLFF.

The V call is TRBV6-1, the J call TRBJ2-7; TCRdb picks TRBD1, but there is no DNA to check that call. Germline assignment: CDR1 MNHNS and CDR2 SASEGT. The CDR3 totals 15 residues. This chain's CDR3 is CASKQVQGLNYEQYF.